Listed below are T cell receptor beta chains from one sample, sequenced in a study of T cells in Graves' hyperthyroidism and ophthalmopathy. TCRdb analysed the multiplex PCR reads with MiXCR anew, one entry per CDR3 protein. The sample includes fewer than 500,000 distinct CDR3 sequences, 14% of them seen just once. Source material: blood. The receptors originated from a woman aged 25 to 39 with Graves' ophthalmopathy. CDR3s include the opening cysteine and the closing phenylalanine or tryptophan. A D gene is named only where the DNA matches it firmly. Size values are once, few and many counts, or a class for expanded clones, and some rows have none.

>.|.|TRBJ1-3|TRBV28
CASSGPPGNTIYF
TGTGCCAGTAGTGGACCCCCAGGAAACACCATATATTTT
>.|TRBD2|TRBJ2-5|TRBV5-1
CASSFHGLAGGETQYF
TGCGCCAGCAGCTTCCACGGACTAGCGGGGGGGGAGACCCAGTACTTC
>.|TRBD2|TRBJ2-7|TRBV6-5
CASSYGLAGNYEQYF
TGTGCCAGCAGTTATGGACTAGCGGGGAACTACGAGCAGTACTTC
>once|.|TRBJ1-2|TRBV18
CASSPVQHYGYTF
TGTGCCAGCTCACCTGTACAGCATTATGGCTACACCTTC
>.|.|TRBJ1-1|TRBV5-4
CASSIDRVTNTEAFF
TGTGCCAGCAGCATTGATAGGGTGACGAACACTGAAGCTTTCTTT
>.|.|TRBJ2-2|TRBV6-1
CASSANTGELVF
TGTGCCAGCAGTGCGAACACCGGGGAGCTGGTTTTT
>many|.|TRBJ2-5|TRBV5-1
CASSLADGQETQYF
TGCGCCAGCAGCTTGGCCGACGGGCAGGAGACCCAGTACTTC
>many|.|TRBJ1-1|TRBV6-1
CASKIVRLNTEAFF
TGTGCCAGCAAGATCGTAAGGCTGAACACTGAAGCTTTCTTT
>many|.|TRBJ2-7|TRBV2
CASTYRRSWEQYF
TGTGCCAGCACTTACCGCAGGTCTTGGGAGCAGTACTTC
>.|TRBD1|TRBJ2-5|TRBV30
CAWSYRGRETQYF
TGTGCCTGGAGCTACAGGGGGCGTGAGACCCAGTACTTC
>many|.|TRBJ2-7|TRBV10-3
CAIRADGSYEQYF
TGTGCCATCAGGGCCGACGGATCCTACGAGCAGTACTTC
>many|.|TRBJ2-2|TRBV28
CASSLIGWVPTGELFF
TGTGCCAGCAGTTTAATCGGTTGGGTTCCCACCGGGGAGCTGTTTTTT
>many|.|TRBJ1-6|TRBV12-3/TRBV12-4
CASSLSRINSYNSPLHF
TGTGCCAGCAGTTTATCGAGGATAAACTCCTATAATTCACCCCTCCACTTT
>many|.|TRBJ1-6|TRBV28
CASSSGGGNSPLHF
TGTGCCAGCAGTTCGGGGGGGGGTAATTCACCCCTCCACTTT
>many|.|TRBJ1-6|TRBV28
CASSFEGMGSPLHF
TGTGCCAGCAGTTTCGAGGGAATGGGATCACCCCTCCACTTT
>many|TRBD1|TRBJ2-7|TRBV28
CASSSSGTGRYEQYF
TGTGCCAGCAGTTCCTCCGGGACAGGGAGATACGAGCAGTACTTC
>once|TRBD1|TRBJ1-2|TRBV6-9
CASSYGDRDYGYTF
TGTGCCAGCAGTTACGGAGACAGGGACTATGGCTACACCTTC
>.|.|TRBJ2-2|TRBV12-5
CASGLWIGKGGELFF
TGTGCTAGTGGTTTGTGGATTGGGAAGGGCGGGGAGCTGTTTTTT
>many|.|TRBJ2-1|TRBV4-2
CASSQETLPSNEQFF
TGTGCCAGCAGCCAAGAGACCCTCCCCAGCAATGAGCAGTTCTTC
>.|.|TRBJ1-1|TRBV18
CASSLSINTEAFF
TGTGCCAGCTCACTCTCCATTAACACTGAAGCTTTCTTT
>many|.|TRBJ2-6|TRBV9
CASSVDVGVAGANVLTF
TGTGCCAGCAGCGTAGACGTAGGGGTCGCTGGGGCCAACGTCCTGACTTTC
>.|.|TRBJ1-1|TRBV7-2
CASSSQRGLGTEAFF
TGTGCCAGCAGCAGCCAGAGGGGGTTAGGAACTGAAGCTTTCTTT
>many|TRBD1|TRBJ2-1|TRBV7-9
CASSTPGQGTEQFF
TGTGCCAGCAGCACCCCGGGACAGGGCACTGAGCAGTTCTTC
>many|.|TRBJ1-6|TRBV12-3/TRBV12-4
CASSLRNRNNSPLHF
TGTGCCAGCAGTTTACGGAACAGAAATAATTCACCCCTCCACTTT
>many|.|TRBJ1-1|TRBV29-1
CSVGRAGTEAFF
TGCAGCGTTGGAAGGGCGGGTACTGAAGCTTTCTTT
>.|TRBD1|TRBJ2-6|TRBV3-1
CASSQGWSTGGARGANVLTF
TGTGCCAGCAGCCAAGGGTGGTCGACAGGGGGCGCGCGGGGGGCCAACGTCCTGACTTTC
>.|.|TRBJ1-4|TRBV20-1
CSVRGADEKLFF
TGCAGTGTTCGGGGCGCTGATGAAAAACTGTTTTTT
>few|TRBD1|TRBJ2-7|TRBV9
CASSLGQGAHEQYF
TGTGCCAGCAGCTTGGGACAGGGGGCCCACGAGCAGTACTTC
>few|.|TRBJ2-3|TRBV30
CAWGEGFTAGDTQYF
TGTGCCTGGGGGGAAGGGTTTACGGCGGGGGATACGCAGTATTTT
>few|TRBD1|TRBJ2-2|TRBV24-1
CATSDQSGTGVYGELFF
TGTGCCACCAGTGACCAGTCCGGGACAGGGGTTTACGGGGAGCTGTTTTTT
>many|TRBD1|TRBJ1-5|TRBV28
CASSPPGQKNQPQHF
TGTGCCAGCAGCCCTCCGGGACAGAAGAATCAGCCCCAGCATTTT
>many|.|TRBJ2-5|TRBV6-1
CASSISGQETQYF
TGTGCCAGCAGTATTAGCGGACAAGAGACCCAGTACTTC
>many|.|TRBJ1-5|TRBV28
CASEPGRSYQPQHF
TGTGCCAGCGAACCGGGACGTTCGTATCAGCCCCAGCATTTT
>many|.|TRBJ2-7|TRBV12-3/TRBV12-4
CASSHVQSSEQYF
TGTGCCAGCAGTCACGTACAGTCAAGCGAGCAGTACTTC
>many|TRBD2|TRBJ2-5|TRBV20-1
CSAPQGPSGGPEETRYF
TGCAGTGCGCCGCAAGGGCCTAGCGGGGGTCCCGAAGAGACCCGGTACTTC
>few|.|TRBJ2-6|TRBV4-1
CASRGYKTGIGSGANVLTF
TGCGCCAGCAGGGGATACAAGACGGGAATAGGTTCGGGGGCCAACGTCCTGACTTTC
>.|TRBD2|TRBJ2-1|TRBV27
CASSPLAGGRGEQFF
TGTGCCAGCAGTCCCCTAGCGGGGGGGCGTGGTGAGCAGTTCTTC
>few|TRBD1|TRBJ2-5|TRBV5-1
CASSTGQYYETQYF
TGCGCCAGCAGCACGGGACAGTACTACGAGACCCAGTACTTC
>.|.|TRBJ2-7|TRBV6-1
CASSRSFGGPYEQYF
TGTGCCAGCAGCCGCTCTTTCGGGGGCCCCTACGAGCAGTACTTC
>few|TRBD1|TRBJ2-1|TRBV4-1
CASSRNTGGSYNEQFF
TGCGCCAGCAGCCGGAACACAGGGGGCTCCTACAATGAGCAGTTCTTC
>.|.|TRBJ1-4|TRBV30
CAWAGDLTNEKLFF
TGTGCCTGGGCAGGAGACTTAACTAATGAAAAACTGTTTTTT
>.|TRBD2|TRBJ2-1|TRBV27
CASYGLAGPYDNEQFF
TGTGCCAGCTACGGACTAGCGGGGCCTTACGACAATGAGCAGTTCTTC
>many|TRBD1|TRBJ1-5|TRBV20-1
CSARDPDRGIKPQHF
TGCAGTGCTAGAGATCCGGACAGGGGTATCAAGCCCCAGCATTTT
>many|.|TRBJ2-2|TRBV30
CAWSGTSTGELFF
TGTGCCTGGAGTGGGACCTCTACCGGGGAGCTGTTTTTT
>.|.|TRBJ1-2|TRBV7-3
CASSFENRYGYTF
TGTGCCAGCAGCTTCGAGAACCGGTATGGCTACACCTTC
>many|.|TRBJ2-1|TRBV7-8
CASSFGITLSSEQFF
TGTGCCAGCAGCTTTGGGATTACATTGTCAAGTGAGCAGTTCTTC
>many|TRBD1|TRBJ2-7|TRBV7-9
CASSHRQGSNEQYF
TGTGCCAGCAGCCATAGACAGGGTTCTAACGAGCAGTACTTC
>many|TRBD1|TRBJ1-2|TRBV30
CAWDRGLAVPHYGYTF
TGTGCCTGGGACAGGGGGCTTGCAGTCCCTCACTATGGCTACACCTTC
>many|.|TRBJ1-4|TRBV28
CASKPGYRERKLFF
TGTGCCAGCAAGCCGGGATACAGGGAACGAAAACTGTTTTTT